This TCR beta chain was sequenced during a study of blood T cell repertoires in COVID-19. Background on the study: Nucleic acid was either cDNA or gDNA, and it came from T cells, B-cell-depleted T cells, or PBMCs.

The method was immunoSEQ multiplex PCR; TCRdb's version includes in-frame clones alone and lacks a portion of them. The sample has 240,000 or so clones; just under 85% are singletons. This clonotype was obtained from an elderly woman with acute or convalescent COVID-19. The sample comprised peripheral blood.

The CDR3 nucleotides read TGCAGCGTTGGGGTGGACAGGGTTACTTTCTTT. Its translation: CSVGVDRVTFF. V is TRBV29-1 and J is TRBJ1-1; 8 bases line up with TRBD1. The V and J ends lost 4 bases and 12 bases, in that order; junction bases with no gene match: 7. Germline V gene lookup returns CDR1 SQVTM and CDR2 ANQGSEA. This CDR3 region has 11 residues.